What follows are 31 T cell receptor beta chains derived from one specimen sequenced in a study of cytomegalovirus exposure and HLA in healthy donors. Sequenced by immunoSEQ multiplex PCR; TCRdb stores in-frame clones only, minus some. This table has some 320,000 clones, about 90% appearing once. The sequenced sample was PBMCs. The receptors stem from a woman under 40 in good health and CMV-seropositive.

V gene TRBV25-1 combines with J gene TRBJ2-1, with D possibly TRBD2 on 6 matching bases. V lost 1 base and J lost 0, with 13 bases in between. Germline CDR1 and CDR2: MGHDK and SYGVNS. CDR3 length equals 17 residues. CDR3 region: CASSEFRERSSYNEQFF. CDR3 nucleotide sequence: TGTGCCAGCAGTGAATTTCGGGAGAGAAGCTCCTACAATGAGCAGTTCTTC. The complete variable domain, with remaining parts taken from reference TRBV25-1 and TRBJ2-1, reads EADIYQTPRYLVIGTGKKITLECSQTMGHDKMYWYQQDPGMELHLIHYSYGVNSTEKGDLSSESTVSRIRTEHFPLTLESARPSHTSQYLCASSEFRERSSYNEQFFGPGTRLTVL.

This chain uses TRBV19 with TRBJ2-7, with 9 bases matching TRBD2. The germline V gene encodes CDR1 LNHDA and CDR2 SQIVND (reference sequence). V gave up 3 bases and J gave up 5 bases; unmatched junction bases: 8. The CDR3 sequence is 15 residues long. Written as DNA, the CDR3 is TGTGCCAGTAGTATGAGGGCGGGAGGGCCGGACGAGCAGTACTTC. Translation gives CASSMRAGGPDEQYF.

The chain links TRBV6-6 to TRBJ2-7, with 14 nucleotides matching TRBD2. The CDR3 length is 15 residues. Germline V gives CDR1 MNHNY, CDR2 SVGAGI (reference sequence). V was clipped by 6 bases and J by 4 bases; unmatched bases: 5. CDR3 in DNA: TGTGCCAGCAGGGGGACTAGCGGGGGCGGATACGAGCAGTACTTC. It translates to CASRGTSGGGYEQYF.

The V gene is TRBV5-4, the J gene TRBJ1-2; 9 positions agree with TRBD1. J was trimmed by 4 bases and V by 4 bases; bases with no gene match: 11. CDR1 is SGHNT and CDR2 is YYREEE in the germline V gene (reference sequence). The CDR3 is made up of 16 amino acids. In DNA, the CDR3 is TGTGCCAGCAGCCCGAACAACAGGGGGCGAGGCTATGGCTACACCTTC. Encoded protein: CASSPNNRGRGYGYTF.

The chain employs TRBV5-4 and TRBJ2-2, with a tentative D call TRBD2 (6 bases). CDR3 length: 14 amino acids. The V gene's germline CDR1 is SGHNT and CDR2 YYREEE (reference sequence). V lost 2 bases and J lost 7, with 12 bases in between. CDR3 bases: TGTGCCAGCAGCTTAGATGGGGGGATCGGGGAGCTGTTTTTT. This translates into CASSLDGGIGELFF. The whole variable domain, remainder taken from reference TRBV5-4 and TRBJ2-2, is ETGVTQSPTHLIKTRGQQVTLRCSSQSGHNTVSWYQQALGQGPQFIFQYYREEENGRGNFPPRFSGLQFPNYSSELNVNALELDDSALYLCASSLDGGIGELFFGEGSRLTVL.

V is TRBV5-6 and J is TRBJ2-1, with TRBD1 matching 8 bases. V shed 4 bases and J 5 bases; nucleotides not matched to a gene: 2. The CDR3 consists of 13 residues. Per the germline V gene, CDR1 is SGHDT and CDR2 is YYEEEE. The CDR3 spells CASSRTGNNEQFF. The DNA of the CDR3 is TGTGCCAGCAGCCGGACAGGGAACAATGAGCAGTTCTTC.

The chain joins TRBV29-1 to TRBJ2-2; D perhaps matches TRBD1 (5 bases). Germline values: CDR1 SQVTM, CDR2 ANQGSEA. This CDR3 region has 11 residues. Trimming stripped 6 bases from V and 8 bases from J, with 10 bases between. CDR3 DNA sequence: TGCAGCGTCTCAGGGATGGGGGAGCTGTTTTTT. Amino acids: CSVSGMGELFF.

The chain uses TRBV4-3 and TRBJ2-2; unclear D gene. CDR1 and CDR2 (germline): LGHNA, YSLEER. Trimming shortened V by 0 bases and J by 5 bases, and 4 bases separated the two germline ends. The CDR3 has 13 residues. CDR3 sequence reads: CASSQDLTGELFF. CDR3 DNA sequence: TGCGCCAGCAGCCAAGATTTAACCGGGGAGCTGTTTTTT.

This sequence joins TRBV7-2 and TRBJ2-1; 13 nucleotides align to TRBD2. V was pared by 5 bases and J by 0 bases, with 4 bases of the junction left unmatched. The germline V gene encodes CDR1 SGHTA and CDR2 FQGNSA. CDR3 length: 17 amino acids. The CDR3: CASSRRTSGSSYNEQFF. The CDR3 bases are TGTGCCAGCAGCCGCCGGACTAGCGGGAGCTCCTACAATGAGCAGTTCTTC.

The gene calls are TRBV6-1 and TRBJ2-7, with D hard to call. In germline, CDR1 is MNHNS, CDR2 SASEGT. The CDR3 spans 15 residues. Trimming stripped 2 bases from V and 0 bases from J, with 11 bases between. The CDR3 nucleotides read TGTGCCAGCAGTGAATGGCCTCTCCCCTCCTACGAGCAGTACTTC. Its translation: CASSEWPLPSYEQYF.

The gene calls are TRBV29-1 and TRBJ2-2; 9 bases are shared with TRBD2. Germline assignment: CDR1 SQVTM and CDR2 ANQGSEA. This CDR3 comprises 15 residues. Trimming cost V 5 bases and J 6 bases; bases outside gene matches: 10. Here the CDR3 reads CSVLPREGHPGELFF. In DNA form, the CDR3 reads TGCAGCGTTCTCCCGCGGGAGGGCCATCCCGGGGAGCTGTTTTTT.

The V call is TRBV6-6, the J call TRBJ2-7; tentative D call: TRBD1 (5 bases). The CDR3 is made up of 14 amino acids. Trimming took off 2 bases at V and 2 bases at J, with 10 bases between the two ends. The V gene's germline CDR1 is MNHNY and CDR2 SVGAGI (reference sequence). CDR3 sequence: CASSYQDMTYEQYF. The DNA for the CDR3 is TGTGCCAGCAGTTACCAGGACATGACCTACGAGCAGTACTTC.

The chain has TRBV27 and TRBJ2-2, with 8 nucleotides matching TRBD2. This CDR3 is built from 20 residues. Trimming at V came to 7 bases and at J to 5 bases, leaving 24 bases not matched to a gene. CDR1 MNHEY and CDR2 SMNVEV come from the germline V gene (reference sequence). The CDR3 DNA follows: TGTGCCAGCACCTCGAAAGGGGGTTCTCGCGGGAGGTTCGGTACCGGGGAGCTGTTTTTT. Residues: CASTSKGGSRGRFGTGELFF.

The rearrangement links TRBV7-9 to TRBJ1-2; the match to TRBD1 covers 10 bases. Germline CDR1 SEHNR, CDR2 FQNEAQ (reference sequence). With 5 bases clipped from V and 4 bases from J, the junction kept 7 bases outside the gene matches. The CDR3 contains 15 residues. The CDR3 spells CASSGDRGLVYGYTF. CDR3 coding DNA: TGTGCCAGCAGCGGTGACAGGGGGCTCGTCTATGGCTACACCTTC.

Regarding this clone: Other DNA sequences of this sample code for an identical CDR3. This chain uses TRBV28 with TRBJ2-7, with a weak D call TRBD1 (5 bases). V was clipped by 6 bases and J by 0 bases, with 9 bases between them. The CDR3 covers 13 residues. Per the germline V gene, CDR1 is MDHEN and CDR2 is SYDVKM. CDR3 sequence (DNA): TGTGCCAGCAGCCAGGGCCTCTCCTACGAGCAGTACTTC. Translation gives CASSQGLSYEQYF. Complete variable domain (other parts from reference TRBV28 and TRBJ2-7): DVKVTQSSRYLVKRTGEKVFLECVQDMDHENMFWYRQDPGLGLRLIYFSYDVKMKEKGDIPEGYSVSREKKERFSLILESASTNQTSMYLCASSQGLSYEQYFGPGTRLTVT.

In its sample, this clone was seen a few times. The same CDR3 also results from other DNA sequences found in this sample. In DNA form, the CDR3 reads TGTGCCAGCAGTTCTGGGGCCAACGTCCTGACTTTC. This encodes CASSSGANVLTF. The genes are TRBV27 and TRBJ2-6; D is uncertain. V shed 4 bases and J shed 2 bases, with 0 bases lying between them. The CDR3 covers 12 residues. Germline V gives CDR1 MNHEY, CDR2 SMNVEV (reference sequence).

The chain employs TRBV10-3 and TRBJ1-1, with D maybe TRBD1 (6 bases). Germline CDR1 and CDR2: ENHRY and SYGVKD. The germline V and J ends were trimmed by 2 bases and 5 bases, with 6 bases remaining between them. This CDR3 contains 12 residues. CDR3 loop: CAISETGTEAFF. Written as DNA, the CDR3 is TGTGCCATCAGTGAGACAGGGACTGAAGCTTTCTTT.

This chain's CDR3 is CASSQDGQGARETQYF. CDR3 bases: TGTGCCAGCAGCCAAGATGGACAGGGGGCGCGAGAGACCCAGTACTTC. The J gene is TRBJ2-5, the V gene TRBV4-2; 11 positions match TRBD1. This CDR3 spans 16 amino acids. After removal of 0 bases from V and 4 bases from J, the junction contained 4 bases not matched to a gene. Germline V lookup: CDR1 LGHNA, CDR2 YNFKEQ.

This clone was recorded only once. The V and J genes are TRBV28 and TRBJ2-7; a weak D match, TRBD2 (6 bases). There are 14 residues in the CDR3. CDR1 is MDHEN, CDR2 SYDVKM, per germline. Between the trimmed V and J ends, which lost 3 bases and 2 bases, there was a span of 11 bases. The CDR3 DNA is TGTGCCAGCAGTTTTAGCGGAGAAGCCTACGAGCAGTACTTC. This translates into CASSFSGEAYEQYF.

This rearrangement joins TRBV10-3 to TRBJ2-7; D gene unclear. Germline assignment: CDR1 ENHRY and CDR2 SYGVKD. CDR3 length equals 13 residues. The ends were cut back, 0 bases at V and 2 bases at J, with 5 bases in the middle. The CDR3 DNA is TGTGCCATCAGTGAGTCTATGACCTACGAGCAGTACTTC. Amino acid sequence: CAISESMTYEQYF.

The chain links TRBV10-3 to TRBJ2-7; 10 bases match TRBD2. Germline CDR1 is ENHRY and CDR2 is SYGVKD. Trimming took 3 bases from V and 2 from J; bases not matched to a gene: 4. The CDR3 consists of 15 residues. CDR3 DNA: TGTGCCATCAGTGACGAGCGGGAGGGCACCTACGAGCAGTACTTC. Protein: CAISDEREGTYEQYF.

The chain joins TRBV7-8 to TRBJ2-1; D ambiguous. Germline V CDR1 and CDR2: SGHVS, FQNEAQ. V was shortened by 6 bases and J by 6 bases, with 21 bases between the two germline ends. CDR3 length equals 16 residues. CDR3 sequence: CASSQGRVNWANEQFF. CDR3 in DNA: TGTGCCAGCAGTCAAGGAAGGGTCAATTGGGCCAATGAGCAGTTCTTC.

The chain links TRBV5-4 to TRBJ1-6, with D possibly being TRBD1 (6 bases). CDR1 is SGHNT and CDR2 is YYREEE in the germline V gene (reference sequence). CDR3 length: 15 amino acids. Trimming shortened V by 1 base and J by 6 bases, and 11 bases separated the two germline ends. CDR3 residues: CASSLTTGSNSPLHF. In DNA form, the CDR3 reads TGTGCCAGCAGCTTGACTACAGGGTCTAATTCACCCCTCCACTTT.

This rearrangement joins TRBV11-2 to TRBJ2-1; D possibly uses TRBD1 or TRBD2 (5 bases each). CDR3 length equals 12 residues. Trimming cost V 1 base and J 16 bases, with 14 bases left between them. From germline, CDR1 is SGHAT and CDR2 FQNNGV. The CDR3: CASSLVSGRPFF. CDR3 coding DNA: TGTGCCAGCAGCTTAGTATCGGGACGTCCATTCTTC. Variable domain in full (rest from reference TRBV11-2 and TRBJ2-1): EAGVAQSPRYKIIEKRQSVAFWCNPISGHATLYWYQQILGQGPKLLIQFQNNGVVDDSQLPKDRFSAERLKGVDSTLKIQPAKLEDSAVYLCASSLVSGRPFFGPGTRLTVL.

This clone was counted a single time. The chain recombines TRBV27 with TRBJ1-1, with 9 bases fitting TRBD1. Germline CDR1 reads MNHEY; CDR2 reads SMNVEV (reference sequence). CDR3 length: 15 amino acids. V shed 3 bases, J shed 7 bases, and the junction held 9 bases outside the gene matches. CDR3 residues: CASSFRNRGQFEAFF. CDR3 sequence (DNA): TGTGCCAGCAGTTTTAGGAACAGGGGGCAGTTTGAAGCTTTCTTT.

The table lists this clone with a count of one. This chain joins TRBV9 and TRBJ2-5; D gene uncertain. This CDR3 is 13 amino acids long. Trimming pared 4 bases from V and 2 bases from J, leaving 9 bases between. Germline V gene lookup returns CDR1 SGDLS and CDR2 YYNGEE. The CDR3 sequence: CASSSTVQETQYF. Here the CDR3 DNA reads TGTGCCAGCAGCAGTACTGTACAAGAGACCCAGTACTTC.

This clone has just a few counts. The V call is TRBV18, the J call TRBJ1-2; the D is unclear. CDR3 size: 16 residues. Trimming shortened V by 3 bases and J by 0 bases, and 14 bases separated the two germline ends. CDR1 is KGHSH, CDR2 LQKENI, per germline. CDR3 in amino acids: CASSPEGLGTNYGYTF. CDR3 sequence (DNA): TGTGCCAGCTCACCGGAGGGTTTGGGGACTAACTATGGCTACACCTTC.

V usage is TRBV27 and J usage is TRBJ2-3; D uncertain. Germline V gives CDR1 MNHEY, CDR2 SMNVEV (reference sequence). This CDR3 spans 13 amino acids. V lost 9 bases and J 4 bases, leaving 14 bases between the germline ends. The CDR3 bases are TGTGCCAGATCTTTCGGGCGGTCAGATACGCAGTATTTT. This translates into CARSFGRSDTQYF.

The chain carries TRBV6-5 and TRBJ1-4; a weak D match, TRBD1 (5 bases). The germline V and J ends were trimmed by 1 base and 4 bases, with 10 bases remaining between them. The CDR3 is 15 residues long. Per the germline V gene, CDR1 is MNHEY and CDR2 is SVGAGI. The chain's CDR3 is CASSYLRGYNEKLFF. Written as DNA, the CDR3 is TGTGCCAGCAGTTACTTACGGGGGTATAATGAAAAACTGTTTTTT.

This clone was counted once. This chain links TRBV7-2 with TRBJ2-3; 8 bases map to TRBD2. Germline V gives CDR1 SGHTA, CDR2 FQGNSA. CDR3 length equals 15 residues. The ends lost 1 base at V and 4 bases at J; junction bases unmatched: 4. The CDR3 region has the DNA TGTGCCAGCAGCTTAGACGCGGGGGGCGCAGATACGCAGTATTTT. Translation gives CASSLDAGGADTQYF.

This rearrangement joins TRBV15 to TRBJ2-2, with 9 bases that match TRBD2. CDR3 length equals 17 residues. V lost 2 bases to trimming and J lost 6 bases; unmatched junction nucleotides: 10. CDR1 is LNHNV and CDR2 is YYDKDF in the germline V gene (reference sequence). CDR3 coding DNA: TGTGCCACCAGCAGATCGGACAGCGGGAGGTTCGCCGGGGAGCTGTTTTTT. Its protein product is CATSRSDSGRFAGELFF.